This TCR beta chain was retrieved from a study of regulatory T cells in long-lasting Graves disease. CDR3 size: 14 residues. V shed 6 bases, J shed 9 bases, and the junction held 11 bases outside the gene matches. Germline V gene lookup returns CDR1 MDHEN and CDR2 SYDVKM. Time point specified: persistent/refractory GD, antithyroid drugs over 5 years with positive TRAb. PBMC-derived RNA was used for the TCR library. Arm-PCR with iRepertoire HTBI primers amplified the CDR3 regions for these TCR beta libraries. TCRdb recomputed calls from the multiplex PCR reads with MiXCR, one row per CDR3 protein. Here the sample spans a few hundred thousand distinct CDR3 sequences, 22% being singletons.

The sequence was collected from a female donor with Graves disease. This specimen was peripheral blood mononuclear cells (PBMCs), taken when the disease was refractory, from a patient treated with antithyroid drugs. The chain recombines TRBV28 with TRBJ1-5, with TRBD1 matching 7 bases. CDR3 region: CASRRDSAEGPQHF. The DNA of the CDR3 is TGTGCCAGCAGGAGGGACAGCGCCGAGGGGCCCCAGCATTTT.